The next 5 T cell receptor beta chains were all read from a single sample in a study of cytomegalovirus exposure and HLA in healthy donors. Vbeta (60) and Jbeta (13) primers were used in the PCR. TCRdb keeps only in-frame clones here, not all; method: immunoSEQ multiplex PCR. Of about 110,000 clones detected, over 55% appear once; the ten largest clones hold roughly 8.7%. The sample comprised PBMCs. Receptors originate from a man between 18 and 35 years old in good health and CMV-seropositive.

The V call is TRBV12-2, the J call TRBJ2-3; TRBD2 is the table's D call, not checked against the DNA. TRBV12-2 is annotated as a pseudogene. The CDR3 totals 14 residues. CDR3 bases: TGTGCAAGACCCGGGGGGGACAGCACAGATACGCAGTATTTT. This translates into CARPGGDSTDTQYF.

The chain links TRBV28 to TRBJ1-1; D is unclear. The V end lost 4 bases, the J end lost 7 bases, and 10 bases lay between the germline ends. CDR1 is MDHEN, CDR2 SYDVKM, per germline. CDR3 length: 12 residues. The CDR3 here is CASSSPFLEAFF. DNA for the CDR3: TGTGCCAGCAGTTCCCCTTTCCTTGAAGCTTTCTTT.

The gene calls are TRBV7-6 and TRBJ1-4; 7 nucleotides match TRBD1. This CDR3 spans 12 amino acids. The V and J ends lost 5 bases and 14 bases, in that order; junction bases with no gene match: 8. Per germline, CDR1 SGHVS and CDR2 FNYEAQ. The CDR3 loop is CASSTHRGQLFF. The CDR3 bases are TGTGCCAGCAGCACCCACAGGGGTCAGCTGTTTTTT.

This clone was seen more than once but under ten times. The gene calls are TRBV9 and TRBJ1-3; D might be TRBD1 (5 bases). The ends were cut back, 5 bases at V and 2 bases at J, with 8 bases in the middle. The CDR3 covers 13 residues. Germline V CDR1 and CDR2: SGDLS, YYNGEE. The CDR3 bases are TGTGCCAGCAGGAAGGGGACTGGAAACACCATATATTTT. It specifies CASRKGTGNTIYF. Full variable domain (rest looked up from reference TRBV9 and TRBJ1-3): DSGVTQTPKHLITATGQRVTLRCSPRSGDLSVYWYQQSLDQGLQFLIQYYNGEERAKGNILERFSAQQFPDLHSELNLSSLELGDSALYFCASRKGTGNTIYFGEGSWLTVV.

This sequence joins TRBV19 and TRBJ1-5, with D tentatively TRBD1 (5 bases). Germline V lookup: CDR1 LNHDA, CDR2 SQIVND (reference sequence). The CDR3 loop spans 14 amino acids. V dropped 3 bases and J dropped 4 bases, with 10 bases sitting between them. The CDR3 DNA reads as TGTGCCAGTAGTATGGAGGGGAAAAATCAGCCCCAGCATTTT. It is translated as CASSMEGKNQPQHF. Based on the CDR3 plus reference TRBV19 and TRBJ1-5, the full variable domain is DGGITQSPKYLFRKEGQNVTLSCEQNLNHDAMYWYRQDPGQGLRLIYYSQIVNDFQKGDIAEGYSVSREKKESFPLTVTSAQKNPTAFYLCASSMEGKNQPQHFGDGTRLSIL.